The 30 T cell receptor beta chains listed next were all sequenced from one sample in a study of immune characterization of retroperitoneal liposarcoma. TCRdb fed the PCR reads into MiXCR, producing one record per CDR3 protein. The profile shows about 10,000 distinct CDR3 sequences, roughly 26% of them singletons. The sample comprised blood. These receptors originate from a male donor with retroperitoneal liposarcoma.

The V and J genes are TRBV7-6 and TRBJ2-1; tentative D call: TRBD1 (5 bases). CDR1 SGHVS and CDR2 FNYEAQ come from the germline V gene. Trimming stripped 3 bases from V and 9 bases from J, with 15 bases between. The CDR3 extends over 14 amino acids. The CDR3 region has the DNA TGTGCCAGCAGCTTGGCACAGGCACTGAGTGAGCAGTTCTTC. This gives the protein CASSLAQALSEQFF. Full variable domain (outside the CDR3, taken from reference TRBV7-6 and TRBJ2-1): GAGVSQSPRYKVTKRGQDVALRCDPISGHVSLYWYRQALGQGPEFLTYFNYEAQQDKSGLPNDRFSAERPEGSISTLTIQRTEQRDSAMYRCASSLAQALSEQFFGPGTRLTVL.

This clonotype appeared many times. Germline and junction disagree at one end, which may indicate a read error. V usage is TRBV7-6 and J usage is TRBJ1-4; no clear D. The germline gives CDR1 SGHVS, CDR2 FNYEAQ. The CDR3 spans 9 residues. CDR3 loop: CASRALSLF. The DNA of the CDR3 is TGTGCCAGCAGAGCCCTCTCCCTTTTT.

The chain recombines TRBV4-3 with TRBJ1-6, with D perhaps matching TRBD1 (6 bases). This CDR3 contains 16 residues. Germline V gene sequence: CDR1 LGHNA, CDR2 YSLEER. Trimming left V 0 bases short and J 10 bases short, with 16 bases between. Written as DNA, the CDR3 is TGCGCCAGCAGCCAAGAAGGGGGGTCCCCCCGCTCACCCCTCCACTTT. Its translation: CASSQEGGSPRSPLHF.

This sequence joins TRBV6-1 and TRBJ2-4, with 11 bases identical to TRBD1. Germline V gives CDR1 MNHNS, CDR2 SASEGT. The CDR3 has 14 residues. Germline trimming cut 4 bases from V and 7 bases from J; bases unmatched to any gene: 3. CDR3 protein: CASSAGQGANIQYF. The CDR3 bases are TGTGCCAGCAGTGCAGGACAGGGGGCGAACATTCAGTACTTC.

The rearrangement joins TRBV23-1 to TRBJ2-2; 11 nucleotides align to TRBD2. TRBV23-1 counts as an open reading frame of uncertain function. The CDR3 covers 18 residues. V was clipped by 0 bases and J by 7 bases; unmatched bases: 10. In DNA, the CDR3 is TGCGCCAGCAGTCAATCGTTTTGGCTAGCGGGGGGCAGCGGGGAGCTGTTTTTT. Its protein is CASSQSFWLAGGSGELFF.

This clonotype occurred a few times. The chain is built from TRBV20-1 and TRBJ2-1, with TRBD2 matching over 8 bases. CDR1 is DFQATT, CDR2 SNEGSKA, per germline (reference sequence). This CDR3 is 14 amino acids long. V lost 6 bases and J lost 2; bases outside the gene matches: 6. CDR3 amino acids: CSAGLAGTYNEQFF. CDR3 nucleotide sequence: TGCAGTGCGGGATTAGCGGGGACCTACAATGAGCAGTTCTTC.

This clonotype was found many times. V is TRBV6-1 and J is TRBJ1-2; 9 bases match TRBD1. The CDR3 covers 14 residues. Trimming cost V 6 bases and J 4 bases; bases outside gene matches: 6. CDR1 and CDR2 (germline): MNHNS, SASEGT. The chain's CDR3 is CASRPQGAPYGYTF. In DNA form, the CDR3 reads TGTGCCAGCAGACCACAGGGGGCTCCCTATGGCTACACCTTC.

The chain couples TRBV6-5 to TRBJ2-7, with 7 bases that match TRBD2. Trimming at V came to 0 bases and at J to 7 bases, leaving 9 bases not matched to a gene. The CDR3 spans 15 residues. The germline V gene encodes CDR1 MNHEY and CDR2 SVGAGI. The CDR3 nucleotides read TGTGCCAGCAGTTACTCGGGCGGGGGTTCGGGAGAGCAGTACTTC. Translation: CASSYSGGGSGEQYF.

Ten or more counts support this clonotype. The chain employs TRBV6-1 and TRBJ1-2; a weak D match, TRBD1 (5 bases). The CDR3 has 12 residues. Germline V gene lookup returns CDR1 MNHNS and CDR2 SASEGT. V was trimmed by 8 bases and J by 6 bases, leaving 13 bases between them. CDR3 in DNA: TGTGCCAGCTCGTTGGGGGTTGATGGCTACACCTTC. It codes for CASSLGVDGYTF.

This clonotype was seen more than once but under ten times. DNA for the CDR3: TGTGCCAGCAGTTCCCGGACAGGGGGCGATGAAAAACTGTTTTTT. Translation gives CASSSRTGGDEKLFF. The rearrangement links TRBV6-6 to TRBJ1-4; 11 bases agree with TRBD1. Trimming cost V 4 bases and J 6 bases; bases outside gene matches: 4. The CDR3 has 15 amino acids. Germline CDR1 and CDR2: MNHNY and SVGAGI (reference sequence).

The V call is TRBV6-5, the J call TRBJ1-4; D is undetermined. The CDR3 loop spans 11 amino acids. V was shortened by 8 bases and J by 7 bases, with 8 bases between the two germline ends. Germline lookup yields CDR1 MNHEY and CDR2 SVGAGI. This CDR3 is CASGFVEKLFF. In DNA, the CDR3 is TGTGCCAGCGGCTTCGTTGAAAAACTGTTTTTT.

CDR3 residues: CATKGLEDEKLFF. CDR3 bases: TGTGCCACCAAGGGGTTAGAGGACGAAAAACTGTTTTTT. This rearrangement joins TRBV12-3 or TRBV12-4 to TRBJ1-4; possibly TRBD1 for D (5 bases). This CDR3 has 13 residues. The ends were cut back, 10 bases at V and 8 bases at J, with 17 bases in the middle.

The chain employs TRBV7-6 and TRBJ2-2; no firm D call. This CDR3 has 17 residues. V was clipped by 0 bases and J by 0 bases, with 11 bases between them. Germline V CDR1 and CDR2: SGHVS, FNYEAQ. This CDR3 reads CASSLAITHANTGELFF. CDR3 coding DNA: TGTGCCAGCAGCTTAGCGATAACACACGCGAACACCGGGGAGCTGTTTTTT.

This clonotype was counted at least ten times. The chain combines TRBV5-1 with TRBJ1-2; no clear D. The germline V gene encodes CDR1 SGHRS and CDR2 YFSETQ. Trimming left V 2 bases short and J 3 bases short, with 8 bases between. CDR3 length: 13 residues. The CDR3 DNA reads as TGCGCCAGCAGCTTAGGGCGGGACTATGGCTACACCTTC. Translation: CASSLGRDYGYTF.

In this sample, this clonotype turned up many times. This chain joins TRBV6-4 and TRBJ2-3; no reliable D call. Germline CDR1 reads MRHNA; CDR2 reads SNTAGT. The germline V and J ends were trimmed by 3 bases and 4 bases, with 11 bases remaining between them. The CDR3 covers 14 residues. CDR3 loop: CASSEDLPSDTQYF. In DNA form, the CDR3 reads TGTGCCAGCAGTGAAGACCTCCCCTCAGATACGCAGTATTTT.

This clonotype has a count of ten or more. The chain is built from TRBV6-1 and TRBJ1-2, with D uncertain. Germline V CDR1 and CDR2: MNHNS, SASEGT. CDR3 length equals 12 residues. The V and J ends lost 6 bases and 4 bases respectively, with 9 bases between them. CDR3 DNA sequence: TGTGCCAGCAGGGGCGGCGTCTATGGCTACACCTTC. Its protein is CASRGGVYGYTF.

The CDR3 nucleotides read TGCAGTGTGGGACGAGTGGGACTAGCGGCCCAAGAGACCCAGTACTTC. This codes for CSVGRVGLAAQETQYF. The J gene is TRBJ2-5, the V gene TRBV20-1; 11 nucleotides align to TRBD2. The CDR3 contains 16 residues. The germline CDR1 and CDR2 sequences are DFQATT and SNEGSKA (reference sequence). The V gene end was trimmed by 7 bases and the J gene end by 1 base; junction bases not matched to a gene: 11.

This clonotype counts as medium-sized. This rearrangement joins TRBV6-1 to TRBJ1-2, with TRBD1 identical over 7 bases. This CDR3 comprises 13 residues. From germline, CDR1 is MNHNS and CDR2 SASEGT. The trim removed 4 bases at V and 6 bases at J, leaving 5 bases unmatched. CDR3 loop: CASSGQGDNGYTF. The CDR3 region has the DNA TGTGCCAGCAGTGGACAGGGCGATAATGGCTACACCTTC.

This clonotype was found a few times. This may come from a read error, since a much larger clone is one base off. This chain uses TRBV6-2 or TRBV6-3 with TRBJ2-1; possibly TRBD1 or TRBD2 for D (6 bases each). In germline, CDR1 is MNHEY, CDR2 SVGEGT. CDR3 length equals 12 residues. The V gene lost 2 bases and the J gene lost 13 bases, with 12 bases spanning the gap. CDR3 DNA: TGTGCCAGCAGTTACAGGGGGGAGACCCAGTTCTTC. As protein: CASSYRGETQFF.

The chain uses TRBV4-1 and TRBJ2-1; the match to TRBD1 covers 8 bases. The CDR3 extends over 18 amino acids. Germline V gives CDR1 MGHRA, CDR2 YSYEKL. V trimming: 1 base; J trimming: 8 bases; junction bases outside the gene matches: 16. CDR3 region: CASSQVHPRDRLEDEQFF. CDR3 coding DNA: TGCGCCAGCAGCCAAGTACACCCCCGGGACAGGTTGGAGGATGAGCAGTTCTTC.

In its sample, this clonotype was seen many times. The chain joins TRBV12-3 or TRBV12-4 to TRBJ1-1, with a tentative D call TRBD1 (5 bases). The V end lost 2 bases, the J end lost 0 bases, and 7 bases lay between the germline ends. The CDR3 is 14 amino acids. DNA of the CDR3: TGTGCCAGCAGTTTATCAGGGATGAACACTGAAGCTTTCTTT. Translating gives CASSLSGMNTEAFF.

The chain has TRBV7-3 and TRBJ2-2, with no clear D. The V end was cut by 3 bases, the J end by 5 bases, with 7 bases between. CDR3 length equals 13 residues. Germline CDR1 and CDR2: SGHTA and FQGTGA. The CDR3 loop reads CASSFAITGELFF. The CDR3 DNA follows: TGTGCCAGCAGCTTCGCGATAACCGGGGAGCTGTTTTTT. Complete variable domain (other parts from reference TRBV7-3 and TRBJ2-2): GAGVSQTPSNKVTEKGKYVELRCDPISGHTALYWYRQSLGQGPEFLIYFQGTGAADDSGLPNDRFFAVRPEGSVSTLKIQRTERGDSAVYLCASSFAITGELFFGEGSRLTVL.

Many counts were recorded for this clonotype. This chain connects TRBV27 to TRBJ2-5; 7 nucleotides agree with TRBD1. After removal of 5 bases from V and 2 bases from J, the junction contained 2 bases not matched to a gene. Germline V gene sequence: CDR1 MNHEY, CDR2 SMNVEV (reference sequence). The CDR3 extends over 13 amino acids. In DNA, the CDR3 is TGTGCCAGCAGTAGGACAGGTCAAGAGACCCAGTACTTC. Translated, it gives CASSRTGQETQYF.

The chain couples TRBV7-2 to TRBJ2-3; 9 bases are shared with TRBD1. With 5 bases clipped from V and 0 bases from J, the junction kept 6 bases outside the gene matches. This CDR3 region has 16 residues. The V gene's germline CDR1 is SGHTA and CDR2 FQGNSA. Written as DNA, the CDR3 is TGTGCCAGCAGCGCACGACAGGGGGGGAGCACAGATACGCAGTATTTT. It specifies CASSARQGGSTDTQYF.

By sample fraction, this clonotype is medium-sized (0.01 to 0.1%). The V and J genes are TRBV12-3 or TRBV12-4 and TRBJ2-3; D gene ambiguous. The germline V and J ends were trimmed by 3 bases and 0 bases, with 7 bases remaining between them. CDR3 length equals 14 residues. CDR3 DNA sequence: TGTGCCAGCAGTTTGCTGGGTAGCACAGATACGCAGTATTTT. Protein: CASSLLGSTDTQYF.

The chain recombines TRBV12-3 or TRBV12-4 with TRBJ2-1; D remains ambiguous. The CDR3 loop spans 15 amino acids. V was pared by 3 bases and J by 8 bases, with 17 bases between. The CDR3 DNA is TGTGCCAGCAGTTTTCATAGCTCCCCCTGGCATGAGCAGTTCTTC. Translated, it gives CASSFHSSPWHEQFF.

Judged by abundance, this clonotype is medium-sized. This rearrangement joins TRBV6-1 to TRBJ2-1; perhaps TRBD2 as D (6 bases). Germline V CDR1 and CDR2: MNHNS, SASEGT. This CDR3 is 14 amino acids long. V lost 6 bases and J 9 bases, leaving 18 bases between the germline ends. CDR3 in amino acids: CASSLGVGTGEQFF. The CDR3 coding sequence is TGTGCCAGCAGCCTGGGGGTCGGGACTGGTGAGCAGTTCTTC.

This clonotype ranks as medium-sized. J is TRBJ1-6 and V is TRBV12-3 or TRBV12-4; no definite D call. V lost 5 bases and J 0 bases, leaving 14 bases between the germline ends. The CDR3 extends over 17 amino acids. The CDR3 region has the DNA TGTGCCAGCAGTCCAGGAGAAGTGCTCTCCTATAATTCACCCCTCCACTTT. This translates into CASSPGEVLSYNSPLHF.

Remarks on this clonotype: A much larger clone lies one base from this, so it may be a read error. The CDR3 reads CASSEAETQHF. DNA of the CDR3: TGTGCCAGCAGTGAAGCAGAGACCCAGCACTTC. The chain combines TRBV6-1 with TRBJ2-5; D is ambiguous. CDR3 size: 11 residues. Per germline, CDR1 MNHNS and CDR2 SASEGT.

This chain connects TRBV6-1 to TRBJ2-4; possible D gene TRBD2, 7 bases. This CDR3 comprises 18 residues. CDR1 is MNHNS and CDR2 is SASEGT in the germline V gene. The V and J ends lost 8 bases and 1 base respectively, with 24 bases between them. The CDR3 sequence is CASRFRLGGLLAKNIQYF. In nucleotides, the CDR3 is TGTGCCAGCCGCTTCCGCCTCGGGGGGCTTCTGGCCAAAAACATTCAGTACTTC.